Each of the 18 T cell receptor beta chains below was sequenced from the same sample in a study of blood T cell repertoires in COVID-19. Sequencing used immunoSEQ multiplex PCR; TCRdb keeps in-frame clones, though not all of them. This sample carries 150,000 to 200,000 clones, approximately 90% of them seen once, and the ten largest clones take under 6.5%. Material for sequencing was peripheral blood. These TCRs come from a man in his forties with active or convalescent COVID-19.

The V call is TRBV2, the J call TRBJ2-1; D may be TRBD2 (5 bases). V was pared by 5 bases and J by 6 bases, with 8 bases between. Per the germline V gene, CDR1 is SNHLY and CDR2 is FYNNEI. This CDR3 region has 12 residues. CDR3 coding DNA: TGTGCCAGCAGTCTGGGGAGCAATGAGCAGTTCTTC. Its protein is CASSLGSNEQFF.

The rearrangement joins TRBV30 to TRBJ1-2; 10 nucleotides align to TRBD1. V lost 4 bases and J lost 0; bases outside the gene matches: 5. This CDR3 is built from 15 residues. The germline gives CDR1 GTSNPN, CDR2 SVGIG (reference sequence). DNA of the CDR3: TGTGCCTGGAACCCCGGACAGGGGGCTAACTATGGCTACACCTTC. This translates into CAWNPGQGANYGYTF.

This chain connects TRBV6-5 to TRBJ2-5, with 7 bases fitting TRBD2. Unmatched junction bases numbered 15, after V lost 10 bases and J lost 4 bases. Per germline, CDR1 MNHEY and CDR2 SVGAGI. CDR3 length: 15 residues. In DNA form, the CDR3 reads TGTGCCACCCAAGGGAGGGCAGGGTTCCGAGAGACCCAGTACTTC. Translated: CATQGRAGFRETQYF.

This clone has just one count. V and J are TRBV5-6 and TRBJ2-7; TRBD2 aligns across 9 bases. V dropped 1 base and J dropped 5; count of bases not matched to a gene: 10. The CDR3 is 16 residues long. Germline V gene lookup returns CDR1 SGHDT and CDR2 YYEEEE. The CDR3: CASSLNRREGRHEQYF. CDR3 nucleotides: TGTGCCAGCAGCTTGAATCGGCGGGAGGGCCGCCACGAGCAGTACTTC.

The CDR3 DNA reads as TGTGCCACCAGCAGACCCTCCGGGACAGGAAGCAATCAGCCCCAGCATTTT. Its translation: CATSRPSGTGSNQPQHF. This chain links TRBV15 with TRBJ1-5, with 8 bases aligning to TRBD1. Germline lookup yields CDR1 LNHNV and CDR2 YYDKDF (reference sequence). The CDR3 consists of 17 residues. With 2 bases clipped from V and 1 base from J, the junction kept 7 bases outside the gene matches.

This chain joins TRBV5-1 and TRBJ2-3; perhaps TRBD2 as D (7 bases). V lost 3 bases and J 2 bases, leaving 16 bases between the germline ends. The CDR3 sequence is 16 residues long. The germline CDR1 and CDR2 sequences are SGHRS and YFSETQ. CDR3 DNA sequence: TGCGCCAGCAGCTCAAGGGGGACTACTTACACAGATACGCAGTATTTT. As protein: CASSSRGTTYTDTQYF. Using reference TRBV5-1 and TRBJ2-3 for the parts outside the CDR3, the full variable domain is KAGVTQTPRYLIKTRGQQVTLSCSPISGHRSVSWYQQTPGQGLQFLFEYFSETQRNKGNFPGRFSGRQFSNSRSEMNVSTLELGDSALYLCASSSRGTTYTDTQYFGPGTRLTVL.

The chain employs TRBV3-1 (or the pseudogene TRBV3-2) and TRBJ2-2; D remains ambiguous. The ends were cut back, 8 bases at V and 3 bases at J, with 10 bases in the middle. The CDR3 is 13 amino acids. CDR1 and CDR2 (germline): LGHDT, YNNKEL (reference sequence). This CDR3 reads CASRRPYTGELFF. For the CDR3, the DNA is TGTGCCAGCCGCCGTCCCTACACCGGGGAGCTGTTTTTT.

The CDR3 loop is CASSLPARSNQPQHF. The DNA of the CDR3 is TGTGCCAGCAGCCTCCCCGCTCGGAGCAATCAGCCCCAGCATTTT. This chain links TRBV16 with TRBJ1-5; D uncertain. Per the germline V gene, CDR1 is KGHSY and CDR2 is FQNENV. The V end lost 4 bases, the J end lost 1 base, and 11 bases lay between the germline ends. The CDR3 covers 15 residues.

The rearrangement uses TRBV5-1 and TRBJ1-4, with a possible D match to TRBD1 (6 bases). Trimming removed 4 bases at V and 4 bases at J, with 11 bases between. The CDR3 covers 14 residues. Germline-derived CDR1 and CDR2 are SGHRS and YFSETQ. CDR3 protein: CASSPRGINEKLFF. CDR3 nucleotide sequence: TGCGCCAGCAGCCCCAGGGGAATTAATGAAAAACTGTTTTTT.

The chain joins TRBV18 to TRBJ1-1, with 7 bases fitting TRBD1. Trimming took 6 bases from V and 4 from J; bases not matched to a gene: 11. The CDR3 has 15 residues. Germline lookup yields CDR1 KGHSH and CDR2 LQKENI. CDR3 sequence (DNA): TGTGCCAGCTCCCGCGATAACGACAGGGCCACTGAAGCTTTCTTT. Its protein product is CASSRDNDRATEAFF.

The genes are TRBV19 and TRBJ1-2, with D hard to call. This CDR3 is built from 16 residues. V was trimmed by 3 bases and J by 3 bases, leaving 17 bases between them. Germline loops: CDR1 LNHDA, CDR2 SQIVND (reference sequence). CDR3 loop: CASSILETENHYGYTF. The DNA for the CDR3 is TGTGCCAGTAGTATCTTGGAGACGGAAAATCACTATGGCTACACCTTC.

Only a few counts were recorded for this clone. V usage is TRBV19 and J usage is TRBJ1-3; possible D gene TRBD1, 5 bases. Trimming pared 1 base from V and 4 bases from J, leaving 14 bases between. CDR3 size: 16 residues. Germline lookup yields CDR1 LNHDA and CDR2 SQIVND (reference sequence). CDR3 in DNA: TGTGCCAGTAGTATAGGGGGCCTTGGAAGCGGAAACACCATATATTTT. This translates into CASSIGGLGSGNTIYF.

This rearrangement joins TRBV6-6 to TRBJ1-2; TRBD1 matches at 11 bases. The germline V gene has CDR1 MNHNY and CDR2 SVGAGI (reference sequence). The CDR3 has 15 amino acids. The V gene end was trimmed by 0 bases and the J gene end by 10 bases; junction bases not matched to a gene: 7. The CDR3 DNA is TGTGCCAGCAGTTACTCCCGGGACAGGGGGGCATTCTACACCTTC. It specifies CASSYSRDRGAFYTF.

The chain carries TRBV27 and TRBJ1-5; 8 bases line up with TRBD1. With 6 bases clipped from V and 4 bases from J, the junction kept 17 bases outside the gene matches. CDR3 length: 18 residues. The germline gives CDR1 MNHEY, CDR2 SMNVEV (reference sequence). The CDR3 reads CASRLRSTGALGNQPQHF. The CDR3 DNA sequence: TGTGCCAGCAGATTGCGTTCGACAGGGGCCCTCGGGAATCAGCCCCAGCATTTT.

The chain recombines TRBV19 with TRBJ2-2, with 7 bases aligning to TRBD2. Germline V gene sequence: CDR1 LNHDA, CDR2 SQIVND (reference sequence). The CDR3 contains 15 residues. V lost 7 bases to trimming and J lost 5 bases; unmatched junction nucleotides: 10. The CDR3 DNA is TGTGCCAGTAAGGGAGTGGGTAGCGGGACCGGGGAGCTGTTTTTT. This sequence encodes CASKGVGSGTGELFF.

The chain employs TRBV9 and TRBJ2-3; 9 bases match TRBD2. The germline gives CDR1 SGDLS, CDR2 YYNGEE. The CDR3 extends over 16 amino acids. The V segment lost 0 bases and the J segment 5 bases; nucleotides outside the gene matches: 7. The CDR3 reads CASSVGPRGGGDTQYF. The CDR3 DNA sequence: TGTGCCAGCAGCGTAGGTCCGCGCGGGGGGGGAGATACGCAGTATTTT.

The chain links TRBV19 to TRBJ1-5, with a possible D match to TRBD1 (6 bases). Germline V lookup: CDR1 LNHDA, CDR2 SQIVND (reference sequence). V shed 10 bases and J shed 4 bases, with 26 bases lying between them. The CDR3 has 17 amino acids. The CDR3 DNA sequence: TGTGCCACCCACCAGGGTGAAGGGGGTATGGGAAATCAGCCCCAGCATTTT. Translating gives CATHQGEGGMGNQPQHF.

The rearrangement links TRBV27 to TRBJ2-7; a possible D gene is TRBD1 (6 bases). Germline V CDR1 and CDR2: MNHEY, SMNVEV (reference sequence). CDR3 length equals 14 residues. The V end was cut by 6 bases, the J end by 4 bases, with 16 bases between. The CDR3 region is CASSPLTQGYEQYF. For the CDR3, the DNA is TGTGCCAGCAGCCCCTTAACCCAGGGGTACGAGCAGTACTTC.